The 20 T cell receptor beta chains below were found in one sample sequenced in a study of tumor-infiltrating lymphocytes in primary liver carcinoma. Both RNA and DNA were isolated together from about 20-30 mg of bulk tissue that had not been sorted. The investigators made TCR beta cDNA from around 530 ng total RNA, using a constant-region primer. The TCR beta library was amplified through three nested multiplex PCR rounds in a modified ARM-PCR procedure. TRBV1-TRBV30 forward primers and a C-beta reverse primer were used in the first two PCR rounds, which each ran for approximately 10 cycles. TCRdb recomputed calls from the multiplex PCR reads with MiXCR, one row per CDR3 protein. This sample has 110,000 or so distinct CDR3 sequences; 82% occur once, and the top ten carry 15% to 25%. The sample was liver tumor tissue from sampling region 3. The subset was: tumor region T3, left-lateral pole. Source of these receptors: a man between 35 and 55 years old with primary liver carcinoma and hepatitis B virus infection.

This clonotype appeared a few times. This is likely a read error, given that the CDR3 carries no conserved phenylalanine or tryptophan at its end. CDR3 nucleotides: TGTGCCAGCAGCTTAGGGACTAGCGGACAAGAGACCCAGTACTCA. Protein: CASSLGTSGQETQYS. The V call is TRBV11-2, the J call TRBJ2-5, with 10 bases identical to TRBD2. CDR1 is SGHAT, CDR2 FQNNGV, per germline. CDR3 length: 15 amino acids. The V and J ends lost 1 base and 2 bases, in that order; junction bases with no gene match: 1.

This clonotype was detected ten times or more. The J gene is TRBJ1-4, the V gene TRBV29-1; D call uncertain. Germline V gene sequence: CDR1 SQVTM, CDR2 ANQGSEA. The CDR3 covers 13 residues. Trimming stripped 2 bases from V and 10 bases from J, with 14 bases between. The CDR3 DNA follows: TGCAGCGTTGAAATGGTAAATCCGGGAAAACTGTTTTTT. Translated: CSVEMVNPGKLFF.

A note on this clonotype: One end of the junction varies from germline; a read error may be responsible. The CDR3 loop is CASNQFPHPADNEQFF. The DNA for the CDR3 is TGCGCCAGCAACCAATTCCCCCACCCGGCTGACAATGAGCAGTTCTTC. This sequence joins TRBV4-3 and TRBJ2-1; D is uncertain. Per the germline V gene, CDR1 is LGHNA and CDR2 is YSLEER. This CDR3 comprises 16 residues.

Comments on this clonotype: One end of the junction is discordant with germline, which a read error may explain. The chain carries TRBV29-1 and TRBJ1-1; 7 bases map to TRBD1. The CDR3 has 13 amino acids. Germline V gene lookup returns CDR1 SQVTM and CDR2 ANQGSEA. Here the CDR3 reads CSGREGARIEALF. In DNA form, the CDR3 reads TGCAGCGGTAGGGAGGGGGCGCGGATTGAAGCTCTCTTT.

The gene calls are TRBV11-3 and TRBJ2-2; D not certain. Germline V lookup: CDR1 SGHNT, CDR2 YENEEA. The CDR3 consists of 15 residues. Trimming left V 7 bases short and J 9 bases short, with 21 bases between. The CDR3 DNA follows: TGTGCCAGCAAGTTAGTACCAGGAGTTTCCTGGGAGCTGTTTTTT. Translating gives CASKLVPGVSWELFF.

With respect to this clonotype: The junction and the germline gene differ at one end; a read error may be behind it. The chain joins TRBV28 to TRBJ2-2; a weak D match, TRBD2 (5 bases). The CDR3 consists of 13 residues. Germline V gene sequence: CDR1 MDHEN, CDR2 SYDVKM. This CDR3 reads CASSLTPTGELFF. The DNA of the CDR3 is TGTGCCAGCAGTTTGACACCCACCGGGGAGTTGTTTTTT.

Concerning this clonotype: One end of the junction does not line up with germline, which may come from a read error. This chain connects TRBV28 to TRBJ1-2; D call uncertain. The germline gives CDR1 MDHEN, CDR2 SYDVKM. The CDR3 loop spans 13 amino acids. CDR3 sequence: CASRRRGVEGYTF. The CDR3 region has the DNA TGTGCTAGCAGGCGACGCGGGGTAGAGGGCTACACCTTC.

A word on this clonotype: One end of the junction varies from germline; a read error may be responsible. This sequence joins TRBV29-1 and TRBJ2-3; TRBD2 is a possible D gene (5 bases). This CDR3 spans 14 amino acids. Germline lookup yields CDR1 SQVTM and CDR2 ANQGSEA. CDR3: CCAPGVLLTDTHYF. CDR3 nucleotides: TGCTGCGCCCCCGGGGTCCTCCTCACAGATACGCACTATTTT.

The chain joins TRBV4-2 to TRBJ2-3; D unresolved. Trimming shortened V by 0 bases and J by 5 bases, and 15 bases separated the two germline ends. Germline V CDR1 and CDR2: LGHNA, YNFKEQ. CDR3 length equals 16 residues. The CDR3 protein is CASSQEVRPRLDTQYF. CDR3 nucleotide sequence: TGTGCCAGCAGCCAAGAAGTAAGGCCTAGGTTAGATACGCAGTATTTT.

This clonotype was counted once. The junction and the germline gene differ at one end; a read error may be behind it. This chain links TRBV4-2 with TRBJ2-4; D is uncertain. The V gene's germline CDR1 is LGHNA and CDR2 YNFKEQ. The length of the CDR3 is 13 residues. The CDR3 nucleotides read TGTGCCAGCAGCCAAGAGTCCAAGAACATTCAGCACTTC. Its protein product is CASSQESKNIQHF.

V and J are TRBV6-2 or TRBV6-3 and TRBJ2-7, with D perhaps matching TRBD2 (6 bases). The CDR3 totals 15 residues. CDR1 is MNHEY, CDR2 SVGEGT, per germline. V was clipped by 6 bases and J by 4 bases, with 19 bases between them. CDR3 sequence reads: CASRSYVTRTYEQYF. The DNA of the CDR3 is TGTGCCAGCAGGTCCTACGTGACTAGGACATACGAGCAGTACTTC.

Points on this clonotype: An end of the junction does not agree with germline; a read error may underlie this. CDR3 coding DNA: TGTGCCAGCAGCTTAGACGTCTCGAAGAATGAACAGTTCTTC. Its protein is CASSLDVSKNEQFF. The chain is built from TRBV11-3 and TRBJ2-1; no reliable D call. CDR3 length equals 14 residues. Germline values: CDR1 SGHNT, CDR2 YENEEA.

A remark on this clonotype: One end of the junction varies from germline; a read error may be responsible. The chain carries TRBV5-5 and TRBJ2-7; D is possibly TRBD2 (5 bases). The CDR3 has 14 residues. The germline gives CDR1 SGHKS, CDR2 YYEKEE (reference sequence). The CDR3 sequence is CANSLVQREGGQYF. CDR3 DNA: TGTGCCAACAGCTTGGTTCAACGTGAAGGAGGGCAGTACTTC.

This clonotype was detected many times. The J gene is TRBJ1-5, the V gene TRBV28, with D possibly TRBD1 on 6 matching bases. The CDR3 covers 14 residues. Germline CDR1 and CDR2: MDHEN and SYDVKM. V lost 6 bases to trimming and J lost 6 bases, with 15 bases between them. CDR3 protein: CASRMTGASQPQHF. CDR3 sequence (DNA): TGTGCCAGCAGAATGACAGGCGCGAGTCAGCCCCAGCATTTT.

Notes on this clonotype: Lacking the conserved final phenylalanine or tryptophan, this CDR3 likely reflects a read error. The V call is TRBV5-1, the J call TRBJ2-3; D not certain. The CDR3 sequence is 16 residues long. CDR1 is SGHRS and CDR2 is YFSETQ in the germline V gene. CDR3 sequence: CASSLRTGGSTNTQYL. The CDR3 DNA follows: TGCGCCAGCAGCTTGAGGACGGGCGGCAGCACAAATACGCAGTATTTA.

In the case of this clonotype: Sequence at one end of the junction differs from germline and may be a read error. The chain employs TRBV11-1 and TRBJ2-2, with D perhaps TRBD2 (5 bases). Germline CDR1 and CDR2: SGHAT and FQDESV (reference sequence). This CDR3 has 13 residues. In nucleotides, the CDR3 is TGTGTCAGCAGCTTTTGGGCCACCGGGGAGCTGTCTTTT. It is translated as CVSSFWATGELSF.

The chain is built from TRBV6-5 and TRBJ2-1, with D possibly TRBD2 on 7 matching bases. With 0 bases removed from V and 2 bases from J, the gap between germline ends came to 20 bases. The CDR3 has 19 amino acids. Germline loops: CDR1 MNHEY, CDR2 SVGAGI. The CDR3 DNA is TGTGCCAGCAGTTACTCCGGGATAGGGGGTGGGAGGGCCTACAATGAGCAGTTCTTC. Residues: CASSYSGIGGGRAYNEQFF.

In the case of this clonotype: One end of the junction does not line up with germline, which may come from a read error. V is TRBV6-1 and J is TRBJ2-6; TRBD1 is a possible D gene (5 bases). The germline V gene encodes CDR1 MNHNS and CDR2 SASEGT. This CDR3 contains 11 residues. CDR3 coding DNA: TGTTCCGTCCAAGGGGTCAACGTCCTGACTTTC. Translation gives CSVQGVNVLTF.

Worth noting for this clonotype: No conserved phenylalanine or tryptophan ends this CDR3, so it is likely a read error. The DNA is omitted, as the CDR3 cannot be located on it reliably, and the CDR3 follows TCRdb's listing. The rearrangement joins TRBV6-2 or TRBV6-3 to TRBJ2-1; TRBD2, the D gene given by the table, was not confirmed from the DNA. The CDR3 spans 15 residues, counting both ends. The V gene's germline CDR1 is MNHEY and CDR2 SVGEGT. CDR3 loop: CASSRRILAANEQFL.

The table lists this clonotype with a count of one. A read error may account for a junction end that differs from germline. The chain has TRBV11-2 and TRBJ2-5; D uncertain. Germline CDR1 is SGHAT and CDR2 is FQNNGV. There are 13 residues in the CDR3. The CDR3 DNA sequence: TGTGCTAGCAGCCGAACATTCCAAGAGACTCAGTACTTC. The encoded protein is CASSRTFQETQYF.